These 4 T cell receptor beta chains came from one sample sequenced in a study of blood T cell repertoires in COVID-19. The protocol was immunoSEQ multiplex PCR, while the TCRdb copy is restricted to in-frame clones and leaves out a portion. The data show roughly 280,000 clones, less than 95% seen once. The sequencing sample was made of PBMCs or T cells enriched from blood (not recorded which). The receptors derive from a man aged 35-49 years who had been exposed to COVID-19.

This chain connects TRBV2 to TRBJ1-4, with a tentative D call TRBD1 (6 bases). Trimming cost V 5 bases and J 5 bases, with 12 bases left between them. This CDR3 is 14 amino acids long. Germline V gene data show CDR1 as SNHLY and CDR2 as FYNNEI. The CDR3 nucleotides read TGTGCCAGCAGTACACAGGGATTGAATGAAAAACTGTTTTTT. Residues: CASSTQGLNEKLFF.

The chain joins TRBV14 to TRBJ2-2; tentatively, D is TRBD2 (6 bases). The CDR3 is made up of 13 amino acids. V lost 6 bases and J lost 7, with 12 bases in between. Germline CDR1 reads SGHDN; CDR2 reads FVKESK. The CDR3 spells CASSLQGGGELFF. CDR3 sequence (DNA): TGTGCCAGCAGTCTGCAGGGAGGCGGGGAGCTGTTTTTT.

The chain carries TRBV3-1 (or the pseudogene TRBV3-2) and TRBJ2-3; a possible D gene is TRBD2 (5 bases). The CDR3 loop spans 15 amino acids. Germline CDR1 and CDR2: LGHDT and YNNKEL (reference sequence). V lost 5 bases to trimming and J lost 0 bases, with 12 bases between them. CDR3 region: CASSLALFSTDTQYF. Written as DNA, the CDR3 is TGTGCCAGCAGCTTAGCGCTTTTTAGCACAGATACGCAGTATTTT.

The CDR3 is CASSLASAGTPEAFF. The CDR3 DNA is TGTGCCAGCAGTTTGGCATCCGCAGGGACACCGGAAGCTTTCTTT. J is TRBJ1-1 and V is TRBV28; D may be TRBD1 (6 bases). Germline values: CDR1 MDHEN, CDR2 SYDVKM. V lost 3 bases and J lost 8, with 19 bases in between. CDR3 length equals 15 residues. Full variable domain (missing parts from reference TRBV28 and TRBJ1-1): DVKVTQSSRYLVKRTGEKVFLECVQDMDHENMFWYRQDPGLGLRLIYFSYDVKMKEKGDIPEGYSVSREKKERFSLILESASTNQTSMYLCASSLASAGTPEAFFGQGTRLTVV.